This TCR beta chain was recorded in a study of blood T cell repertoires in COVID-19. At the level of the study: From the United States, Italy and Spain came samples of acute and convalescent COVID-19. From T cells, B-cell-depleted T cells, or PBMCs came the material, which was cDNA or gDNA.

Authors' methods: Researchers report that nucleated cell counts were estimated from reference gene primer amplification. Some clones are missing from TCRdb's copy, which holds only in-frame ones; the method was immunoSEQ multiplex PCR. That table is the source of V, J and clone size, and D and trimming were worked out from the DNA. The table has over 80,000 clones, 91% seen once. Germline values: CDR1 SGHTA, CDR2 FQGNSA. V was clipped by 3 bases and J by 6 bases; unmatched bases: 8. CDR3 length equals 15 residues. J is TRBJ1-2 and V is TRBV7-2; 9 bases are a match to TRBD1. The origin of this receptor is a human donor with active COVID-19. The donor label of this sample is uncertain. Sample: peripheral blood. CDR3 in DNA: TGTGCCAGCAGCTTCCGGGACAGGGAAACCCATGGCTACACCTTC. Residues: CASSFRDRETHGYTF.